These 11 T cell receptor beta chains share one sample of origin, sequenced in a study of shared clonotypes between healthy human individuals. CD45RO-negative CD8 cells positively selected for CCR7 made up the naive population, which excluded terminally differentiated effector memory CD45RA+ cells. Generated by immunoSEQ multiplex PCR, the TCRdb table keeps only in-frame clones and is missing some. The table lists about 2 million clones, about 95% of them singletons. The specimen sequenced was naive CD8+ T cells sorted from blood. The source is a man aged 18 to 35 in good health.

The chain joins TRBV5-1 to TRBJ2-1; 10 positions agree with TRBD2. This CDR3 is built from 15 residues. Trimming removed 3 bases from V and 4 bases from J; junction bases left unmatched: 4. CDR1 SGHRS and CDR2 YFSETQ come from the germline V gene. CDR3 residues: CASSWLAGDYNEQFF. For the CDR3, the DNA is TGCGCCAGCAGCTGGCTAGCGGGAGATTACAATGAGCAGTTCTTC.

The chain uses TRBV7-9 and TRBJ1-5; no definite D call. CDR1 and CDR2 (germline): SEHNR, FQNEAQ (reference sequence). Trimming took 4 bases from V and 0 from J, leaving 10 bases between them. This CDR3 is 15 amino acids long. The CDR3 DNA is TGTGCCAGCAGCTCCTCCCGGTCTAGCAATCAGCCCCAGCATTTT. Protein sequence: CASSSSRSSNQPQHF.

CDR3 sequence (DNA): TGCGCCAGCAGCCAAGTCGCGGCCGGGGAGCTGTTTTTT. This codes for CASSQVAAGELFF. The rearrangement uses TRBV4-1 and TRBJ2-2, with unresolved D. Germline CDR1 and CDR2: MGHRA and YSYEKL. The CDR3 consists of 13 residues. Trimming shortened V by 1 base and J by 6 bases, and 6 bases separated the two germline ends.

In this sample, this clone turned up once. V gene TRBV28 combines with J gene TRBJ2-7; possibly TRBD2 for D (5 bases). The V end was cut by 6 bases, the J end by 5 bases, with 23 bases between. CDR3 length: 16 residues. Germline values: CDR1 MDHEN, CDR2 SYDVKM. CDR3 DNA sequence: TGTGCCAGCAGCAACTTTCCCCTTGAGGGATCCCACGAGCAGTACTTC. It encodes CASSNFPLEGSHEQYF.

This clone appeared a single time. The chain uses TRBV4-3 and TRBJ1-1; 9 bases are a match to TRBD1. CDR1 is LGHNA and CDR2 is YSLEER in the germline V gene. V was clipped by 0 bases and J by 6 bases; unmatched bases: 2. The CDR3 spans 14 residues. The CDR3 loop reads CASSQDWTGAEAFF. CDR3 in DNA: TGCGCCAGCAGCCAAGATTGGACAGGGGCTGAAGCTTTCTTT.

This clone was picked up one time. V usage is TRBV19 and J usage is TRBJ2-7; D ambiguous. CDR3 length: 16 residues. Germline V gives CDR1 LNHDA, CDR2 SQIVND (reference sequence). Trimming took 1 base from V and 0 from J, leaving 13 bases between them. In nucleotides, the CDR3 is TGTGCCAGTAGTATAGTCCCAGAAACAAGCTCCTACGAGCAGTACTTC. The encoded protein is CASSIVPETSSYEQYF.

This clone was seen only once. The chain is built from TRBV27 and TRBJ1-1; D is perhaps TRBD1 (5 bases). Germline V gene data show CDR1 as MNHEY and CDR2 as SMNVEV (reference sequence). Trimming cost V 10 bases and J 7 bases, with 13 bases left between them. The CDR3 runs to 11 residues. CDR3 sequence reads: CATFAGLEAFF. CDR3 bases: TGTGCCACGTTTGCGGGGCTTGAAGCTTTCTTT.

Regarding this clone: Other DNA sequences in the same sample also yield this CDR3. Here the CDR3 DNA reads TGTGCCAGCAGGTGGACAGGGGACACTGAAGCTTTCTTT. Translated: CASRWTGDTEAFF. The V and J genes are TRBV6-6 and TRBJ1-1; 9 positions agree with TRBD1. V shed 6 bases and J 3 bases; nucleotides not matched to a gene: 2. This CDR3 spans 13 amino acids. Germline V lookup: CDR1 MNHNY, CDR2 SVGAGI (reference sequence).

This CDR3 reads CASSLVRDSSGNTIYF. In nucleotides, the CDR3 is TGTGCCAGCAGCTTGGTGCGGGACTCTTCTGGAAACACCATATATTTT. V and J are TRBV5-6 and TRBJ1-3, with D possibly TRBD1 on 5 matching bases. CDR1 is SGHDT and CDR2 is YYEEEE in the germline V gene. V was pared by 0 bases and J by 1 base, with 11 bases between. The CDR3 sequence is 16 residues long.

The chain is built from TRBV5-1 and TRBJ2-5; 8 bases are shared with TRBD1. CDR1 and CDR2 from the germline V gene are SGHRS and YFSETQ. The trim removed 3 bases at V and 5 bases at J, leaving 6 bases unmatched. The CDR3 extends over 14 amino acids. CDR3 protein: CASSWRTGTETQYF. The CDR3 nucleotides read TGCGCCAGCAGCTGGAGGACAGGGACGGAGACCCAGTACTTC.

V usage is TRBV7-9 and J usage is TRBJ1-2; D possibly corresponds to TRBD1 (5 bases). Trimming pared 4 bases from V and 4 bases from J, leaving 25 bases between. In germline, CDR1 is SEHNR, CDR2 FQNEAQ (reference sequence). The CDR3 contains 18 residues. CDR3 protein: CASSSLGVAGATGYGYTF. Here the CDR3 DNA reads TGTGCCAGCAGCTCACTGGGGGTGGCCGGCGCAACTGGCTATGGCTACACCTTC.